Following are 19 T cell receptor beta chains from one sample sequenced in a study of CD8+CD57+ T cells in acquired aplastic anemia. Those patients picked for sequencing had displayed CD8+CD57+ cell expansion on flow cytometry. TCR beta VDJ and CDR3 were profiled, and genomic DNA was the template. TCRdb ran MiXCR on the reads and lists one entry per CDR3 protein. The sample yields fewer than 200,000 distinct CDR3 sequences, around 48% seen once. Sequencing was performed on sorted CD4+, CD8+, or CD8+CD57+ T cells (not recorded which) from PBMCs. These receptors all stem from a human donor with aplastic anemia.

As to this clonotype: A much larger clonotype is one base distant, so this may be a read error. This CDR3 is CVSTVGVSTDTQYF. The CDR3 coding sequence is TGTGTCAGCACTGTGGGCGTTTCCACAGATACGCAGTATTTT. This sequence joins TRBV6-1 and TRBJ2-3; D is ambiguous. CDR1 and CDR2 from the germline V gene are MNHNS and SASEGT. The CDR3 consists of 14 residues.

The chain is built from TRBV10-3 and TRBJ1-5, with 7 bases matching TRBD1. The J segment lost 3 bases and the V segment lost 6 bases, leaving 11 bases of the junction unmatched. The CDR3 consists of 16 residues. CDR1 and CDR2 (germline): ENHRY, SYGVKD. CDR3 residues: CAISASGQTTNQPQHF. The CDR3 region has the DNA TGTGCCATCAGCGCGTCGGGACAGACCACCAATCAGCCCCAGCATTTT.

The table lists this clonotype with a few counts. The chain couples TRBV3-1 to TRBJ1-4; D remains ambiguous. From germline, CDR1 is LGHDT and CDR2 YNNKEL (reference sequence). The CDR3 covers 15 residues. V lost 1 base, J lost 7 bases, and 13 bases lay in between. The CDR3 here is CASSQAGPAGEKLFF. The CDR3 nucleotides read TGTGCCAGCAGCCAAGCTGGGCCGGCGGGTGAAAAACTGTTTTTT.

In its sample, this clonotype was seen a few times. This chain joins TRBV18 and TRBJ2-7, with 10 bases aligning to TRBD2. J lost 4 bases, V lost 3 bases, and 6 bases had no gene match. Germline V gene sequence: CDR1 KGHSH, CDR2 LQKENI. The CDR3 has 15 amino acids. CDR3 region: CASSPPLAGLYEQYF. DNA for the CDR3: TGTGCCAGCTCACCCCCACTAGCGGGGTTGTACGAGCAGTACTTC.

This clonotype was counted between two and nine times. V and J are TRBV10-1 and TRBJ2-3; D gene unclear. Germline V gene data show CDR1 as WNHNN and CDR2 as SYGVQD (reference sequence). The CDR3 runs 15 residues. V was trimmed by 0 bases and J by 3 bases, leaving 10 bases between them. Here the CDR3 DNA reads TGCGCCAGCAGTGAGTCTAGCCTTAGTACAGATACGCAGTATTTT. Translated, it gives CASSESSLSTDTQYF.

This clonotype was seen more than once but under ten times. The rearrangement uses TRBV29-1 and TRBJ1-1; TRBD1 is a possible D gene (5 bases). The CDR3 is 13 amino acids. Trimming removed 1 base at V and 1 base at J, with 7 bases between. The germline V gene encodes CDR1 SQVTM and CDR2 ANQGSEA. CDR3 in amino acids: CSVEGQTNTEAFF. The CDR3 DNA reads TGCAGCGTTGAAGGACAGACGAACACTGAAGCTTTCTTT.

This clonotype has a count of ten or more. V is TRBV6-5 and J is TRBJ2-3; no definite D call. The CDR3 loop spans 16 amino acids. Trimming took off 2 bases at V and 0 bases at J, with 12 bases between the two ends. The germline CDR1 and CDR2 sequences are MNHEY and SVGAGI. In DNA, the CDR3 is TGTGCCAGCAGTTACCTTGGATGGAAGAGCACAGATACGCAGTATTTT. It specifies CASSYLGWKSTDTQYF.

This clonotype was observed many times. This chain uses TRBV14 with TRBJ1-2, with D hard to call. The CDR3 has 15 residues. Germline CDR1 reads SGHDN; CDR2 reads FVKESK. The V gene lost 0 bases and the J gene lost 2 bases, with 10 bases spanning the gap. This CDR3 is CASSQEAHRNYGYTF. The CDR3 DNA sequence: TGTGCCAGCAGCCAAGAGGCGCACCGGAACTATGGCTACACCTTC.

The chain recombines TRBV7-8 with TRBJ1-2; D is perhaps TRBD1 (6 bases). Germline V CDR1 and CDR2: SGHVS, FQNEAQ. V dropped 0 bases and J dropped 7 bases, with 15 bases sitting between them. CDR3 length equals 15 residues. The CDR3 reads CASSLADRFLGGYTF. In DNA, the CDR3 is TGTGCCAGCAGCTTAGCCGACAGGTTCTTGGGTGGCTACACCTTC.

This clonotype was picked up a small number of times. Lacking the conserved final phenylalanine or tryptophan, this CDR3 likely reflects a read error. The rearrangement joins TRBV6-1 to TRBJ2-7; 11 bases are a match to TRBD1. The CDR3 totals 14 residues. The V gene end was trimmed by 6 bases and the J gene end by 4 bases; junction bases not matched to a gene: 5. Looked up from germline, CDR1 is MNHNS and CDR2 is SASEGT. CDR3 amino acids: CASRGTGGPYEQYC. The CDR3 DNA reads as TGTGCCAGCAGGGGGACAGGGGGACCTTACGAGCAGTACTGC.

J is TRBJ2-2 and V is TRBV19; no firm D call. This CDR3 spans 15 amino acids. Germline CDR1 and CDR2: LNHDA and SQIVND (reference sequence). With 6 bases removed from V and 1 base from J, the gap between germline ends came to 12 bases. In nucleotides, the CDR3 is TGTGCCAGTAGCCTGGGAACTTGGAACACCGGGGAGCTGTTTTTT. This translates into CASSLGTWNTGELFF.

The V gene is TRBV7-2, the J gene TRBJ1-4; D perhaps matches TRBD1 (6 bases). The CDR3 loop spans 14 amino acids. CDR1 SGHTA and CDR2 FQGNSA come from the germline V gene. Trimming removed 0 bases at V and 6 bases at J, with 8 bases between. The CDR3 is CASSLAGADEKLFF. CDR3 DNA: TGTGCCAGCAGCTTAGCGGGGGCCGATGAAAAACTGTTTTTT.

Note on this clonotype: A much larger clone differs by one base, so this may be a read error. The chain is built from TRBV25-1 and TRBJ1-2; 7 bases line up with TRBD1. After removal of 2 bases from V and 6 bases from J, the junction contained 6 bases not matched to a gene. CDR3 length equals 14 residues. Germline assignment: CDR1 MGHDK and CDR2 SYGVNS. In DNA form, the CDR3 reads TGTGCCAGCAGTGAAAGGGCAGGGGGGGATGGCTACACCTTC. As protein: CASSERAGGDGYTF.

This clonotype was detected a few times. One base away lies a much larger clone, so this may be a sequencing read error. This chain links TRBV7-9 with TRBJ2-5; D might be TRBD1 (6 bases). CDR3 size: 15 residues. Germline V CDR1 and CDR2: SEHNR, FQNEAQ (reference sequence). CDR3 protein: CASSLAGDKQETLYF. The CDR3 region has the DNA TGTGCCAGCAGCTTAGCGGGGGACAAGCAAGAGACCCTGTACTTC.

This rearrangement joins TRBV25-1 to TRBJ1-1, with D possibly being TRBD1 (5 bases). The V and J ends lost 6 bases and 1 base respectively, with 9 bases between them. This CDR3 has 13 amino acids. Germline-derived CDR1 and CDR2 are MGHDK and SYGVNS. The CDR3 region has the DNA TGTGCCAGCAGATGGGGCGCGAACACTGAAGCTTTCTTT. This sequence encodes CASRWGANTEAFF.

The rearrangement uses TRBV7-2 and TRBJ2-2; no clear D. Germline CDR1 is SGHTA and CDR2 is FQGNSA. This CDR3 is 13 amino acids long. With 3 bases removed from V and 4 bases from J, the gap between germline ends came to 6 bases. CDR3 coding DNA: TGTGCCAGCAGCTTGGAACGCACCGGGGAGCTGTTTTTT. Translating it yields CASSLERTGELFF. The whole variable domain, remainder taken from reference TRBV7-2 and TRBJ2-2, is GAGVSQSPSNKVTEKGKDVELRCDPISGHTALYWYRQSLGQGLEFLIYFQGNSAPDKSGLPSDRFSAERTGGSVSTLTIQRTQQEDSAVYLCASSLERTGELFFGEGSRLTVL.

The CDR3 sequence is CSARGAGDVEQFF. Here the CDR3 DNA reads TGCAGTGCTAGAGGGGCGGGGGACGTTGAGCAGTTCTTC. The chain is built from TRBV20-1 and TRBJ2-1; 7 positions match TRBD2. CDR1 DFQATT and CDR2 SNEGSKA come from the germline V gene (reference sequence). This CDR3 has 13 residues. V lost 1 base, J lost 9 bases, and 6 bases stayed unmatched.

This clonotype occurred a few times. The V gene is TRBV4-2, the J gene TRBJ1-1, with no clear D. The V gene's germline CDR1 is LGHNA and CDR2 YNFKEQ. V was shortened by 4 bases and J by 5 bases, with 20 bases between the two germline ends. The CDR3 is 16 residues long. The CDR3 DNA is TGTGCCAGCAGCCCCGAGGCCCGGATACCGGGGACTGAAGCTTTCTTT. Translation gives CASSPEARIPGTEAFF.

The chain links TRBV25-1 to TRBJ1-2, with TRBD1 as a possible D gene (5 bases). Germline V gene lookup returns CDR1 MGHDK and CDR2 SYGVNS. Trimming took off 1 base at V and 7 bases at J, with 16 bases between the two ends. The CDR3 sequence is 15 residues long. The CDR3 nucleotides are TGTGCCAGCAGTGAATTCTCAGGGATCTCCAGTGGCTACACCTTC. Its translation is CASSEFSGISSGYTF.